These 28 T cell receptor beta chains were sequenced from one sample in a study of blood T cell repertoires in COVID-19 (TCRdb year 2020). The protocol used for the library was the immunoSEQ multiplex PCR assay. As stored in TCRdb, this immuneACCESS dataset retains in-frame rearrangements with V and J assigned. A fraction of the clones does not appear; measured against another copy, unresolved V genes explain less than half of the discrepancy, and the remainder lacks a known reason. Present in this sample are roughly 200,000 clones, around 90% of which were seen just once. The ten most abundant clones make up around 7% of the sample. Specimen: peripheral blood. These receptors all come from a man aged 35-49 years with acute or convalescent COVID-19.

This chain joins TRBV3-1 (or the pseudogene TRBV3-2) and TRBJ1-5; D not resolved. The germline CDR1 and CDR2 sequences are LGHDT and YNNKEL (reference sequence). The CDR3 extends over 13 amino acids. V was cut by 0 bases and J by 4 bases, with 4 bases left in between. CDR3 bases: TGTGCCAGCAGCCAAGACGGGAATCAGCCCCAGCATTTT. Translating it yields CASSQDGNQPQHF.

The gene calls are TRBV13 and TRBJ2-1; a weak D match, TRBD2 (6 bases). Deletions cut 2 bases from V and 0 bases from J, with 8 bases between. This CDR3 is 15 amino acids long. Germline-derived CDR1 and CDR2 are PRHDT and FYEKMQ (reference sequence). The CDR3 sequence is CASSLLAASYNEQFF. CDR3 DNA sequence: TGTGCCAGCAGCTTATTAGCGGCCTCCTACAATGAGCAGTTCTTC.

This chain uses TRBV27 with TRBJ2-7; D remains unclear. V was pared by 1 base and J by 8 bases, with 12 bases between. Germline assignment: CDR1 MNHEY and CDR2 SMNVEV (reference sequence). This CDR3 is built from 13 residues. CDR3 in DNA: TGTGCCAGCAGTTTATGGCGTCAGGAAAAGCAGTACTTC. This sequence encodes CASSLWRQEKQYF.

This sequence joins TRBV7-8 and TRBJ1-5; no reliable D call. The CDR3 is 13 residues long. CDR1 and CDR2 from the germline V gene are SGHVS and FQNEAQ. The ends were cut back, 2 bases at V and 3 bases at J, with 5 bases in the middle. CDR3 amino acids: CASSLQNNQPQHF. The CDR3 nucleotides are TGTGCCAGCAGCTTACAGAACAATCAGCCCCAGCATTTT.

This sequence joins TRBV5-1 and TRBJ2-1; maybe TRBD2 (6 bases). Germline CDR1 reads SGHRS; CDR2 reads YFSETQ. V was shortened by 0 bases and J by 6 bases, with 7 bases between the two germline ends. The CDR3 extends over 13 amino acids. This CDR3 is CASSLGTTNEQFF. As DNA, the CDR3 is TGCGCCAGCAGCTTGGGGACTACCAATGAGCAGTTCTTC.

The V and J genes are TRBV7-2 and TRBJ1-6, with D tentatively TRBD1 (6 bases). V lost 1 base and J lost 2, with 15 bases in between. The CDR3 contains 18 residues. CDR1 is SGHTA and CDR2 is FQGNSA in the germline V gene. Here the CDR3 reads CASSLDRVGSTYNSPLHF. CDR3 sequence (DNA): TGTGCCAGCAGCTTAGACAGGGTGGGGTCCACCTATAATTCACCCCTCCACTTT.

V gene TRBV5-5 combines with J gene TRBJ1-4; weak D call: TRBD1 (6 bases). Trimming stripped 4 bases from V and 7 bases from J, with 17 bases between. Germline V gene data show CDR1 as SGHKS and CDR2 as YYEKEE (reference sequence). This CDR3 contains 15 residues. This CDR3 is CASSPSPGVGEKLFF. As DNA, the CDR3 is TGTGCCAGCAGCCCAAGTCCAGGGGTGGGTGAAAAACTGTTTTTT.

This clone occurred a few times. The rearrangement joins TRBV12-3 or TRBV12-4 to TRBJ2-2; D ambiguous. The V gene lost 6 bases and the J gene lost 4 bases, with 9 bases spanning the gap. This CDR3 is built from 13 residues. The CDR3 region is CASSIHSTGELFF. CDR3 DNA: TGTGCCAGCAGCATACACAGCACCGGGGAGCTGTTTTTT.

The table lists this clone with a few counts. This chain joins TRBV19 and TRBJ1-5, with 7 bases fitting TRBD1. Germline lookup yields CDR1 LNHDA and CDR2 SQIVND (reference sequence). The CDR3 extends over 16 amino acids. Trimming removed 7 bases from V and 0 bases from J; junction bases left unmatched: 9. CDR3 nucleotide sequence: TGTGCCAGTATCGGGGACAGTAAATATAGCAATCAGCCCCAGCATTTT. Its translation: CASIGDSKYSNQPQHF.

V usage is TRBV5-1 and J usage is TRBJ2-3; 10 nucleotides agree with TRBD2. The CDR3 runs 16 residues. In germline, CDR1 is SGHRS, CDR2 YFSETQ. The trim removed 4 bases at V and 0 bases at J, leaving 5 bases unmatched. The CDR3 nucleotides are TGCGCCAGCAGCATCGGACTAGCGGAAAGCACAGATACGCAGTATTTT. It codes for CASSIGLAESTDTQYF.

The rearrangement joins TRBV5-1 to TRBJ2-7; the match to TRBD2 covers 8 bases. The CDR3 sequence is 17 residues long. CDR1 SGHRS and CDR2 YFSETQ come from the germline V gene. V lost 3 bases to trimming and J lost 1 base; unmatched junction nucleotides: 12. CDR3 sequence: CASSWDTGGSTSYEQYF. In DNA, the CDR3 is TGCGCCAGCAGCTGGGATACGGGGGGGTCGACATCCTACGAGCAGTACTTC.

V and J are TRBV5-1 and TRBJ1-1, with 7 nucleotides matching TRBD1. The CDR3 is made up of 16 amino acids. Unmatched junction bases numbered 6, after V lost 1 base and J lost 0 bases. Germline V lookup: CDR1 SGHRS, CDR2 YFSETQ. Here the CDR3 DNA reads TGCGCCAGCAGCTTGTTCCCGACAGGGATGAACACTGAAGCTTTCTTT. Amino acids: CASSLFPTGMNTEAFF.

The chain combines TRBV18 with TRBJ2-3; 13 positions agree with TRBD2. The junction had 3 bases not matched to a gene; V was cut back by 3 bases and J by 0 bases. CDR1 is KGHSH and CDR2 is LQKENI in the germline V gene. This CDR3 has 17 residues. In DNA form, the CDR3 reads TGTGCCAGCTCACCCACGGGACTAGCGGGGAGCACAGATACGCAGTATTTT. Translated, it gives CASSPTGLAGSTDTQYF.

The CDR3 sequence is CASSFSQGYNEQFF. The CDR3 DNA is TGTGCCAGCAGCTTCAGTCAGGGGTACAATGAGCAGTTCTTC. This chain links TRBV7-9 with TRBJ2-1, with D possibly TRBD1 on 6 matching bases. The length of the CDR3 is 14 residues. V dropped 3 bases and J dropped 4 bases, with 10 bases sitting between them. Germline values: CDR1 SEHNR, CDR2 FQNEAQ (reference sequence).

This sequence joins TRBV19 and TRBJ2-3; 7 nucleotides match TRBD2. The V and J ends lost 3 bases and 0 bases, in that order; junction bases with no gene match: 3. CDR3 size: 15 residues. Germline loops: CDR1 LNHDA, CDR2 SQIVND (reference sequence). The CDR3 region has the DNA TGTGCCAGTAGTATGCGGGGGAGTAGCACAGATACGCAGTATTTT. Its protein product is CASSMRGSSTDTQYF.

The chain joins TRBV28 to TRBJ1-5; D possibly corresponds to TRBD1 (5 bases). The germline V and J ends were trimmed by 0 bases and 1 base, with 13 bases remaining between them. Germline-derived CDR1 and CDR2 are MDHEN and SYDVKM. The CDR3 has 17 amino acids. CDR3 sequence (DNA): TGTGCCAGCAGTTTATGGTCAGGGCGACCGAGCAATCAGCCCCAGCATTTT. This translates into CASSLWSGRPSNQPQHF.

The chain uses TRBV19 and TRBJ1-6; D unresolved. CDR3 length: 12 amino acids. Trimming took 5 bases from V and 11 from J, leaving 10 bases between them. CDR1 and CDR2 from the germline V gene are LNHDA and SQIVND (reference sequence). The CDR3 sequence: CASSFPGTPLHF. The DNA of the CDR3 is TGTGCCAGTAGTTTCCCGGGAACACCCCTCCACTTT.

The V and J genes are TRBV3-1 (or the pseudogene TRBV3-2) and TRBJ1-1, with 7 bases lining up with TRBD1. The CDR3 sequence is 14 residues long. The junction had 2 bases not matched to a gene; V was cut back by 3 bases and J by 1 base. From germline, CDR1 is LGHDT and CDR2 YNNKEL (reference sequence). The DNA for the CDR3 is TGTGCCAGCAGCCAGGGGACAGCGAACACTGAAGCTTTCTTT. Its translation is CASSQGTANTEAFF.

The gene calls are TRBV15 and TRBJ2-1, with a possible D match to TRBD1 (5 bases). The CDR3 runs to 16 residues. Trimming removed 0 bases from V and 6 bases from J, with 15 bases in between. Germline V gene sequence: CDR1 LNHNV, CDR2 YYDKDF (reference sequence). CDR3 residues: CATSRDLPRQGNEQFF. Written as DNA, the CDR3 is TGTGCCACCAGCAGAGATCTTCCACGGCAGGGCAATGAGCAGTTCTTC. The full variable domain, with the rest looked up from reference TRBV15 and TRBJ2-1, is DAMVIQNPRYQVTQFGKPVTLSCSQTLNHNVMYWYQQKSSQAPKLLFHYYDKDFNNEADTPDNFQSRRPNTSFCFLDIRSPGLGDTAMYLCATSRDLPRQGNEQFFGPGTRLTVL.

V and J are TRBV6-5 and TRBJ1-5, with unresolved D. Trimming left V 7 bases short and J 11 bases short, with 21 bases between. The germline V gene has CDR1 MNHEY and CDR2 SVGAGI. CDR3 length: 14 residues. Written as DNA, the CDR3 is TGTGCCAGCACCGCGGACGGAGGTTTAACGGCCCAGCATTTT. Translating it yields CASTADGGLTAQHF.

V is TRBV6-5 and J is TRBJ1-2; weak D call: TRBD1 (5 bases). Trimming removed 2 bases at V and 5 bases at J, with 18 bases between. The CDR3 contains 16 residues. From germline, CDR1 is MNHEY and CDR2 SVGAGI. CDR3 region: CASSYLGTGREYGYTF. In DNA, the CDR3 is TGTGCCAGCAGTTACCTGGGGACCGGGCGGGAGTATGGCTACACCTTC.

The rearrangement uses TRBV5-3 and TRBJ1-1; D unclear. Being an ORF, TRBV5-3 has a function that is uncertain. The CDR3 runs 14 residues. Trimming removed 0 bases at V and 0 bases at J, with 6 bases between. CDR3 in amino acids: CARSLDGMNTEAFF. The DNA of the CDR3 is TGTGCCAGAAGCTTGGACGGTATGAACACTGAAGCTTTCTTT.

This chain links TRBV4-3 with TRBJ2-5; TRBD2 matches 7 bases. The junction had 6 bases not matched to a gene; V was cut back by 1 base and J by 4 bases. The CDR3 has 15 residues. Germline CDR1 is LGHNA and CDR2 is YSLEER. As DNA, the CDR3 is TGCGCCAGCAGCCAAGTAACTAGCGATGCAGAGACCCAGTACTTC. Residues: CASSQVTSDAETQYF.

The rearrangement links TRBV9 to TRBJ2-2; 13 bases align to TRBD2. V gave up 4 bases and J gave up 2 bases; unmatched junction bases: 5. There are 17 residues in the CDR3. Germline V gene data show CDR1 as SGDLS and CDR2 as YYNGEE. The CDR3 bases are TGTGCCAGCAGCTCACGACTAGCGGGGGGAAACACCGGGGAGCTGTTTTTT. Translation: CASSSRLAGGNTGELFF. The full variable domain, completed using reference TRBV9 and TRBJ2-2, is DSGVTQTPKHLITATGQRVTLRCSPRSGDLSVYWYQQSLDQGLQFLIQYYNGEERAKGNILERFSAQQFPDLHSELNLSSLELGDSALYFCASSSRLAGGNTGELFFGEGSRLTVL.

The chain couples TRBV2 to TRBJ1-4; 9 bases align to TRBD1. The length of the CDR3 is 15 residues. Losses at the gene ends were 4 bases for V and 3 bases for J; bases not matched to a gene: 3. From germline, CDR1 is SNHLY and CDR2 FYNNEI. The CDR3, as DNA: TGTGCCAGCAGTGGCGGGACAGGGTCTAATGAAAAACTGTTTTTT. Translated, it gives CASSGGTGSNEKLFF.

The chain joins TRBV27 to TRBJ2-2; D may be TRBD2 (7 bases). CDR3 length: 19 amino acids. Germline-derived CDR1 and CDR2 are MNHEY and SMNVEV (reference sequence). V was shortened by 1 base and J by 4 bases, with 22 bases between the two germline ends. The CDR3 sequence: CASSLWRGGAGVGTGELFF. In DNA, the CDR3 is TGTGCCAGCAGTTTATGGAGAGGGGGGGCTGGTGTTGGCACCGGGGAGCTGTTTTTT.

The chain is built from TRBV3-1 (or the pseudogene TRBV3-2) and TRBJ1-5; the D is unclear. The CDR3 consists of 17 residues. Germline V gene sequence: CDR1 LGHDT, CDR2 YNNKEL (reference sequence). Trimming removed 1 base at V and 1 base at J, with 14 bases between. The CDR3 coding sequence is TGTGCCAGCAGCCAAGGGCGTCCAGAGGTGAGCAATCAGCCCCAGCATTTT. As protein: CASSQGRPEVSNQPQHF.

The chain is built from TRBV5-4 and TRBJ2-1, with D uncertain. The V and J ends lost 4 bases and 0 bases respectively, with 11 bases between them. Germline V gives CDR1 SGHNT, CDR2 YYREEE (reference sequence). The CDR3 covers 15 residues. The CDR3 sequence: CASSPDSSSYNEQFF. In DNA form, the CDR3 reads TGTGCCAGCAGCCCAGACTCGAGCTCCTACAATGAGCAGTTCTTC.